This T cell receptor (beta chain) was identified in a study of blood T cell repertoires in COVID-19. For the study at large: The origin of the acute and convalescent COVID-19 samples was the United States, Italy and Spain. Nucleic acid was either cDNA or gDNA, and it came from T cells, B-cell-depleted T cells, or PBMCs.

Under the authors' procedure: Reference gene primer amplification in the assay estimated nucleated cell counts. Data came from immunoSEQ multiplex PCR; TCRdb stores just in-frame clones and leaves some out. D and trimming were read from the DNA, whereas the V and J calls and clone size are those reported in that table. The top ten clones hold approximately 3% of a sample with 470,000 or so clones, 75% to 90% of them seen once. V was clipped by 1 base and J by 9 bases; unmatched bases: 8. CDR1 and CDR2 from the germline V gene are MNHEY and SMNVEV (reference sequence). The CDR3 extends over 16 amino acids.

The specimen was peripheral blood. J is TRBJ1-6 and V is TRBV27, with TRBD1 identical over 8 bases. The receptor's source is a human donor in a cohort sampled during active COVID-19. The CDR3 loop reads CASSLYGQGESSPLHF. CDR3 nucleotide sequence: TGTGCCAGCAGTTTATATGGACAGGGAGAGTCTTCACCCCTCCACTTT.